These T cell receptor beta chains were read from a single sample in a study of T cells after yellow fever vaccination. MiXCR, run by TCRdb on the 5' RACE reads, gives a single entry per CDR3 protein. The table has 450,000 to 550,000 distinct CDR3 sequences, just over 20% seen once. Here the sequenced sample was PBMCs, taken 20 to 25 days after the first yellow fever vaccination. The receptors stem from a man between 18 and 29 years old who received the YFV17D yellow fever vaccine. CDR3s include the opening cysteine and the closing phenylalanine or tryptophan. The D gene is left open where the match is weak. Size values are once, few and many counts, or a class for expanded clones, and some rows have none.

V gene: TRBV12-3/TRBV12-4
J gene: TRBJ2-7
clone size: few
D gene: NA
CDR3 protein: CASTRSGDSSYEQYF
CDR3 DNA: TGTGCCAGCACCCGAAGCGGGGACAGCTCCTACGAGCAGTACTTC

V gene: TRBV5-1
J gene: TRBJ2-3
clone size: few
D gene: NA
CDR3 protein: CASRAEGGPRSADTQYF
CDR3 DNA: TGCGCCAGCCGGGCGGAGGGGGGGCCCAGAAGCGCAGATACGCAGTATTTT

V gene: TRBV2
J gene: TRBJ2-7
clone size: few
D gene: NA
CDR3 protein: CASLPGVSYEQYF
CDR3 DNA: TGTGCCAGCTTGCCAGGGGTATCCTACGAGCAGTACTTC

V gene: TRBV12-5
J gene: TRBJ2-2
clone size: NA
D gene: NA
CDR3 protein: CASGLGRGNTGELFF
CDR3 DNA: TGTGCTAGTGGTTTGGGTCGTGGGAACACCGGGGAGCTGTTTTTT

V gene: TRBV7-9
J gene: TRBJ2-5
clone size: few
D gene: NA
CDR3 protein: CASSLNLESQETQYF
CDR3 DNA: TGTGCCAGCAGCCTTAATCTAGAATCTCAAGAGACCCAGTACTTC

V gene: TRBV23-1
J gene: TRBJ2-1
clone size: NA
D gene: TRBD1
CDR3 protein: CASSQSRDRGVTYNEQFF
CDR3 DNA: TGCGCCAGCAGTCAATCACGAGACAGGGGTGTGACCTACAATGAGCAGTTCTTC

V gene: TRBV2
J gene: TRBJ2-1
clone size: many
D gene: TRBD1
CDR3 protein: CASRWTGSYNEQFF
CDR3 DNA: TGTGCCAGCAGATGGACAGGGTCCTACAATGAGCAGTTCTTC

V gene: TRBV5-4
J gene: TRBJ2-3
clone size: once
D gene: TRBD2
CDR3 protein: CASSSSLAEADTQYF
CDR3 DNA: TGTGCCAGCAGCTCCTCACTAGCGGAAGCCGATACGCAGTATTTT

V gene: TRBV19
J gene: TRBJ2-1
clone size: NA
D gene: TRBD2
CDR3 protein: CAHSRGGAGDEQFF
CDR3 DNA: TGTGCCCACAGTCGCGGGGGGGCCGGAGATGAACAGTTCTTC

V gene: TRBV5-1
J gene: TRBJ2-1
clone size: NA
D gene: TRBD2
CDR3 protein: CASSLASGGEDEQFF
CDR3 DNA: TGCGCCAGCAGCTTGGCCTCTGGGGGGGAGGATGAGCAGTTCTTC

V gene: TRBV7-2
J gene: TRBJ1-5
clone size: NA
D gene: NA
CDR3 protein: CASSTVVNQPQHF
CDR3 DNA: TGTGCCAGCAGCACCGTCGTGAATCAGCCCCAGCATTTT

V gene: TRBV20-1
J gene: TRBJ2-5
clone size: few
D gene: NA
CDR3 protein: CSARGIGSNQETQYF
CDR3 DNA: TGCAGTGCTAGAGGGATCGGTTCGAATCAAGAGACCCAGTACTTC

V gene: TRBV20-1
J gene: TRBJ1-5
clone size: few
D gene: NA
CDR3 protein: CSARRGGPNQPQHF
CDR3 DNA: TGCAGTGCTAGACGGGGGGGACCTAATCAGCCCCAGCATTTT